These 21 T cell receptor beta chains came from one sample sequenced in a study of cytomegalovirus exposure and HLA in healthy donors. The primer mix had 60 Vbeta and 13 Jbeta primers. Measured with immunoSEQ multiplex PCR; TCRdb has only the in-frame clones, and not every one. The sample holds 60,000 to 95,000 clones, around 84% seen once. Sequencing input: PBMCs. All receptors derive from a woman aged 40 to 55 in good health and CMV-seropositive.

V usage is TRBV6-1 and J usage is TRBJ2-7; 10 bases line up with TRBD1. There are 14 residues in the CDR3. Germline assignment: CDR1 MNHNS and CDR2 SASEGT. Unmatched junction bases numbered 8, after V lost 7 bases and J lost 5 bases. The CDR3 DNA is TGTGCCAGCAACACCGGGACAGGGGACCACGAGCAGTACTTC. This gives the protein CASNTGTGDHEQYF.

The rearrangement joins TRBV5-1 to TRBJ1-2; D gene unclear. CDR1 and CDR2 (germline): SGHRS, YFSETQ. This CDR3 is 14 amino acids long. Trimming took 0 bases from V and 0 from J, leaving 6 bases between them. CDR3 bases: TGCGCCAGCAGCTTGGATGTCACTAACTATGGCTACACCTTC. Residues: CASSLDVTNYGYTF. Variable domain in full (rest from reference TRBV5-1 and TRBJ1-2): KAGVTQTPRYLIKTRGQQVTLSCSPISGHRSVSWYQQTPGQGLQFLFEYFSETQRNKGNFPGRFSGRQFSNSRSEMNVSTLELGDSALYLCASSLDVTNYGYTFGSGTRLTVV.

Turning to this clone: Here the CDR3 omits its conserved ending phenylalanine or tryptophan, so a read error is the likely source. The J gene is TRBJ1-1, the V gene TRBV5-1, with TRBD1 matching 7 bases. This CDR3 region has 17 residues. J gave up 3 bases and V 5 bases, and 16 bases lay outside the gene matches. The germline V gene has CDR1 SGHRS and CDR2 YFSETQ. The CDR3: CASSERTGEWIDTEAFL. CDR3 DNA: TGCGCCAGCAGTGAGCGTACAGGGGAATGGATCGACACTGAAGCTTTCCTT.

With regard to this clone: A junction boundary mismatches the germline segment, possibly from a read error. This CDR3 reads CASSSGQGNQEPQYF. CDR3 DNA: TGTGCCAGCAGCTCCGGACAGGGGAACCAAGAGCCCCAGTACTTC. The chain links TRBV6-5 to TRBJ2-5, with TRBD1 identical over 9 bases. Germline V lookup: CDR1 MNHEY, CDR2 SVGAGI. The CDR3 is 15 residues long.

This clone was recorded once. The CDR3 nucleotides are TGTGCCAGCAGCGTCGACAGGGAGAGTTCACCCCTCCACTTT. Its protein is CASSVDRESSPLHF. The chain recombines TRBV7-9 with TRBJ1-6, with 7 bases identical to TRBD1. In germline, CDR1 is SEHNR, CDR2 FQNEAQ (reference sequence). V trimming: 5 bases; J trimming: 9 bases; junction bases outside the gene matches: 7. This CDR3 is built from 14 residues.

V is TRBV6-4 and J is TRBJ2-2, with no clear D. The CDR3 is 13 amino acids. Trimming pared 8 bases from V and 2 bases from J, leaving 9 bases between. CDR1 and CDR2 from the germline V gene are MRHNA and SNTAGT. CDR3 region: CASPLPNTGELFF. The DNA of the CDR3 is TGTGCCAGCCCTCTCCCTAACACCGGGGAGCTGTTTTTT.

This clone was seen more than once but under ten times. The chain links TRBV19 to TRBJ2-3, with TRBD1 matching 10 bases. Trimming removed 5 bases from V and 0 bases from J; junction bases left unmatched: 2. Germline CDR1 LNHDA, CDR2 SQIVND (reference sequence). The CDR3 totals 15 residues. The CDR3 DNA reads as TGTGCCAGTAGTGCGGACAGGGGGAGCACAGATACGCAGTATTTT. This codes for CASSADRGSTDTQYF.

This clone was detected once. The chain carries TRBV7-2 and TRBJ2-1; D is uncertain. V was pared by 2 bases and J by 8 bases, with 10 bases between. CDR3 length: 13 residues. Germline V gene lookup returns CDR1 SGHTA and CDR2 FQGNSA. The CDR3, as DNA: TGTGCCAGCAGCTTAATCCCGAGCGATGAGCAGTTCTTC. Its translation: CASSLIPSDEQFF.

The chain couples TRBV10-2 to TRBJ2-2; D remains ambiguous. V was clipped by 7 bases and J by 1 base, with 19 bases between them. Germline lookup yields CDR1 WSHSY and CDR2 SAAADI. CDR3 length equals 17 residues. This CDR3 is CASMARGAHLNTGELFF. In DNA, the CDR3 is TGCGCCAGCATGGCTCGAGGAGCACACTTGAACACCGGGGAGCTGTTTTTT.

The chain links TRBV2 to TRBJ2-3; 9 bases are a match to TRBD1. Germline CDR1 SNHLY, CDR2 FYNNEI. V lost 4 bases, J lost 5 bases, and 7 bases stayed unmatched. The CDR3 totals 15 residues. In DNA form, the CDR3 reads TGTGCCAGCAGTGCTTACAGGGGGCTCAGAGATACGCAGTATTTT. Protein: CASSAYRGLRDTQYF. The full variable domain, with the rest looked up from reference TRBV2 and TRBJ2-3, is EPEVTQTPSHQVTQMGQEVILRCVPISNHLYFYWYRQILGQKVEFLVSFYNNEISEKSEIFDDQFSVERPDGSNFTLKIRSTKLEDSAMYFCASSAYRGLRDTQYFGPGTRLTVL.

This rearrangement joins TRBV7-3 to TRBJ1-1; D is unclear. The CDR3 extends over 13 amino acids. Germline CDR1 reads SGHTA; CDR2 reads FQGTGA. With 3 bases removed from V and 3 bases from J, the gap between germline ends came to 8 bases. The CDR3 DNA follows: TGTGCCAGCAGCTTTGACGGAGACACTGAAGCTTTCTTT. It specifies CASSFDGDTEAFF.

This clone was detected a few times. J is TRBJ2-5 and V is TRBV11-2, with a tentative D call TRBD1 (6 bases). V was trimmed by 4 bases and J by 6 bases, leaving 12 bases between them. CDR3 length: 13 amino acids. Germline CDR1 is SGHAT and CDR2 is FQNNGV. This CDR3 is CASSSGQRQTQYF. CDR3 nucleotides: TGTGCCAGCAGCTCCGGACAGCGCCAGACCCAGTACTTC.

V and J are TRBV19 and TRBJ2-3, with TRBD1 identical over 11 bases. The CDR3 totals 15 residues. The junction had 6 bases not matched to a gene; V was cut back by 5 bases and J by 5 bases. Germline V CDR1 and CDR2: LNHDA, SQIVND (reference sequence). The CDR3 DNA follows: TGTGCCAGTAGTTCCGGACAGGGGGCTGGAGATACGCAGTATTTT. Protein sequence: CASSSGQGAGDTQYF.

This chain links TRBV6-1 with TRBJ2-1; 7 nucleotides align to TRBD1. Trimming at V came to 7 bases and at J to 7 bases, leaving 13 bases not matched to a gene. The CDR3 has 15 amino acids. Germline-derived CDR1 and CDR2 are MNHNS and SASEGT. This chain's CDR3 is CASKENRGPGNEQFF. CDR3 nucleotide sequence: TGTGCCAGCAAGGAAAACAGGGGCCCGGGGAATGAGCAGTTCTTC.

This clone showed up just a few times. This sequence joins TRBV5-4 and TRBJ2-7, with TRBD2 matching 15 bases. The V gene's germline CDR1 is SGHNT and CDR2 YYREEE (reference sequence). The V segment lost 4 bases and the J segment 7 bases; nucleotides outside the gene matches: 9. The CDR3 is 16 amino acids. CDR3 sequence reads: CASSVGTSGGLGEQYF. Written as DNA, the CDR3 is TGTGCCAGCAGCGTTGGGACTAGCGGGGGGCTGGGAGAGCAGTACTTC. Using reference TRBV5-4 and TRBJ2-7 for the parts outside the CDR3, the full variable domain is ETGVTQSPTHLIKTRGQQVTLRCSSQSGHNTVSWYQQALGQGPQFIFQYYREEENGRGNFPPRFSGLQFPNYSSELNVNALELDDSALYLCASSVGTSGGLGEQYFGPGTRLTVT.

This chain uses TRBV6-5 with TRBJ2-7; possible D gene TRBD1, 5 bases. Trimming removed 6 bases from V and 0 bases from J, with 15 bases in between. Germline V CDR1 and CDR2: MNHEY, SVGAGI. This CDR3 contains 15 residues. DNA of the CDR3: TGTGCCAGCAGCCTAGACAGCTGGAGCTCCTACGAGCAGTACTTC. Protein sequence: CASSLDSWSSYEQYF.

This clone was counted a few times. The V and J genes are TRBV28 and TRBJ2-5, with D maybe TRBD1 (6 bases). The CDR3 runs to 17 residues. Trimming pared 5 bases from V and 2 bases from J, leaving 21 bases between. In germline, CDR1 is MDHEN, CDR2 SYDVKM. CDR3 sequence (DNA): TGTGCCAGCAGTCCCGTTATAGGGGGATACGATCAAGAGACCCAGTACTTC. It specifies CASSPVIGGYDQETQYF.

This clone showed up just once. The chain links TRBV18 to TRBJ2-7, with TRBD1 identical over 7 bases. Losses at the gene ends were 2 bases for V and 0 bases for J; bases not matched to a gene: 10. This CDR3 is 17 amino acids long. CDR1 is KGHSH, CDR2 LQKENI, per germline. The CDR3 is CASSPGLGGKSSYEQYF. CDR3 sequence (DNA): TGTGCCAGCTCACCAGGGTTAGGGGGCAAAAGCTCCTACGAGCAGTACTTC. The full variable domain, its missing parts supplied by reference TRBV18 and TRBJ2-7, is NAGVMQNPRHLVRRRGQEARLRCSPMKGHSHVYWYRQLPEEGLKFMVYLQKENIIDESGMPKERFSAEFPKEGPSILRIQQVVRGDSAAYFCASSPGLGGKSSYEQYFGPGTRLTVT.

This clone was recorded many times. V usage is TRBV11-2 and J usage is TRBJ2-7; weak D call: TRBD1 (5 bases). Germline CDR1 and CDR2: SGHAT and FQNNGV. The V end lost 8 bases, the J end lost 6 bases, and 8 bases lay between the germline ends. This CDR3 has 10 residues. The chain's CDR3 is CASAGPEQYF. CDR3 sequence (DNA): TGTGCCAGCGCAGGGCCCGAGCAGTACTTC.

As for this clone: This sample also contains other DNA sequences that code for the same CDR3. The rearrangement links TRBV5-1 to TRBJ1-1; D remains unclear. CDR1 is SGHRS and CDR2 is YFSETQ in the germline V gene. The CDR3 has 13 amino acids. V was cut by 5 bases and J by 0 bases, with 8 bases left in between. The chain's CDR3 is CASSPQVNTEAFF. CDR3 in DNA: TGCGCCAGCAGTCCGCAGGTGAACACTGAAGCTTTCTTT.

This clone was found a few times. Since a far larger clone is one base different, this is likely a read error. The sample carries other DNA sequences with the same CDR3. V gene TRBV7-2 combines with J gene TRBJ2-5; D perhaps matches TRBD1 (5 bases). Germline loops: CDR1 SGHTA, CDR2 FQGNSA. The CDR3 covers 15 residues. V lost 5 bases to trimming and J lost 5 bases, with 18 bases between them. CDR3 loop: CASSPEDSPRETQYF. DNA of the CDR3: TGTGCCAGCAGCCCCGAAGACAGCCCCCGGGAGACCCAGTACTTC.